The sequence of this T cell receptor (beta chain) was determined in a study of blood T cell repertoires in COVID-19. Study-wide context: Material from acute and convalescent COVID-19 was sourced from the United States, Italy and Spain. PBMCs, B-cell-depleted T cells, or T cells were the source of the cDNA or gDNA that made up the material.

J gave up 7 bases and V 7 bases, and 5 bases lay outside the gene matches. The CDR3 contains 14 residues. Germline assignment: CDR1 MGHDK and CDR2 SYGVNS. Per the original methods: Amplification of reference gene primers provided the estimated nucleated cell counts. Generated by immunoSEQ multiplex PCR, the TCRdb table keeps only in-frame clones and is missing some. Clone size and the V and J calls come from that table; the DNA yielded D and trimming. This sample carries roughly 69,000 clones, 90% of them seen once, and the ten largest clones take 5% to 6.5%. This chain joins TRBV25-1 and TRBJ1-6; 9 positions agree with TRBD1. Input material: peripheral blood. This receptor was taken from a man aged 50 to 59 with acute or convalescent COVID-19. The CDR3 protein is CASKTGTGNSPLHF. The CDR3 nucleotides are TGTGCCAGCAAGACCGGGACAGGGAATTCACCCCTCCACTTT.